This TCR beta chain was profiled in a study of shared clonotypes between healthy human individuals. Notes on the study in general: A reduction in generation probabilities was seen for non-shared clonotypes relative to those shared by all four donors.

The CDR3 sequence is 16 residues long. V shed 1 base and J shed 0 bases, with 8 bases lying between them. Germline loops: CDR1 SGHDT, CDR2 YYEEEE. Every subset's genomic DNA went evenly onto several immunoSEQ plates. Assay used: immunoSEQ multiplex PCR; TCRdb lists only in-frame clones, some missing. This sample has under 2,500,000 clones, with 90% to 97% found just once. The table lists this clone with a few counts. As yet, its antigen is unknown. Within Nashville, Tennessee resided all donors, each a Caucasian adult. The sample consisted of naive CD4+ T cells sorted from blood. Subset specified: CD45RA+ positively selected. This TCR derives from a man aged 18 to 30 in good health. V is TRBV5-6 and J is TRBJ1-6; D unresolved. The CDR3 coding sequence is TGTGCCAGCAGCTTGATGATGAGCTCCTATAATTCACCCCTCCACTTT. Residues: CASSLMMSSYNSPLHF.